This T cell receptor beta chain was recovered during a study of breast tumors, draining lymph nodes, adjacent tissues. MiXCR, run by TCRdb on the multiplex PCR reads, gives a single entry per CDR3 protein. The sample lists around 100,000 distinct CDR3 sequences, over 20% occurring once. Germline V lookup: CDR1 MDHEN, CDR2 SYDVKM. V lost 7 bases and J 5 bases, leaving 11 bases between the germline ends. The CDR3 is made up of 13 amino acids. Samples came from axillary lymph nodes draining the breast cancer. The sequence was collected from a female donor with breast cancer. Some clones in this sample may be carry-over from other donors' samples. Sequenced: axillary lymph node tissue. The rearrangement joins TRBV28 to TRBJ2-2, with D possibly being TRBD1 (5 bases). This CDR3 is CASTRRGTGELFF. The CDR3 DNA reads TGTGCCAGCACCCGTAGGGGAACCGGGGAGCTGTTTTTT. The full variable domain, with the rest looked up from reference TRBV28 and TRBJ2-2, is DVKVTQSSRYLVKRTGEKVFLECVQDMDHENMFWYRQDPGLGLRLIYFSYDVKMKEKGDIPEGYSVSREKKERFSLILESASTNQTSMYLCASTRRGTGELFFGEGSRLTVL.